Each of the 13 T cell receptor delta chains below was sequenced from the same sample in a study of γδ T cells in repeated Plasmodium falciparum infection. Bulk repertoires came from Vgamma9/Vdelta2+ or Vdelta2-negative gammadelta T cells flow-sorted from PBMC. TCRdb re-called clones from the multiplex PCR reads via CATT. Of about 48,000 delta-chain clones in the sample, over 1.5% are singletons; the top ten hold about 9.1%. The sequenced sample was gamma-delta T cells from blood. These receptor sequences come from a pool of human donors (malaria-infected and uninfected, not separated).

This clone showed up just a few times. This DNA translates differently at residue 3 from the TCRdb protein, which is that of a much larger clone; a read error is likely, and the protein shown is the DNA's own translation. V is TRDV3 and J is TRDJ1; 7 bases match TRDD3. The CDR3 length is 17 residues. The germline CDR1 and CDR2 sequences are TVYSNPD and GDNSRS (reference sequence). The trim removed 5 bases at V and 0 bases at J, leaving 18 bases unmatched. This CDR3 is CAPYRRTVGINTDKLIF. The CDR3 DNA is TGTGCCCCCTATCGGCGTACTGTGGGGATAAACACCGATAAACTCATCTTT.

This clone has only a few counts. TCRdb's entry gives the protein of a much larger clone, which mismatches this DNA's translation at residue 5, likely from a read error; the protein reported here is translated from the DNA. V is TRDV1 and J is TRDJ1; 10 bases fit TRDD3. In the absence of a J gene in TCRdb, the DNA was matched to germline to assign it here. The CDR3 has 20 amino acids. Trimming at V came to 5 bases and at J to 1 base, leaving 19 bases not matched to a gene. Germline lookup yields CDR1 TSWWSYY and CDR2 QGS. CDR3 coding DNA: TGTGCTCTTGGGCGTCCTTCCCTCGGACTTACTGGGGGATGCACCGATAAACTCATCTTT. Translated, it gives CALGRPSLGLTGGCTDKLIF.

Concerning this clone: The protein recorded in TCRdb matches a much larger clone and deviates from this DNA's translation at residue 5, suggesting a read error; the protein here is obtained by translating the DNA. The chain carries TRDV1 and TRDJ1; 9 bases match TRDD3. TCRdb carries no J gene annotation; the J gene was assigned here by matching the DNA with germline. Per the germline V gene, CDR1 is TSWWSYY and CDR2 is QGS. CDR3 length: 21 residues. The CDR3 loop is CALGKLPGRLNAGGWGDKLIF. The CDR3 DNA follows: TGTGCTCTTGGGAAACTTCCTGGTAGATTGAATGCTGGGGGATGGGGCGATAAACTCATCTTT.

This clone is labeled as medium-sized. The chain joins TRDV1 to TRDJ1; tentatively, D is TRDD2 (5 bases). The ends were cut back, 3 bases at V and 0 bases at J, with 20 bases in the middle. The CDR3 totals 18 residues. Germline CDR1 TSWWSYY, CDR2 QGS. The CDR3 nucleotides read TGTGCTCTTGGGGACGTCGGCCTTCGTTATGATCACACCGATAAACTCATCTTT. Amino acid sequence: CALGDVGLRYDHTDKLIF.

This clone was seen only a few times. TCRdb's listed protein matches a much larger clone and diverges from this DNA's translation at residue 5, likely through a read error; the protein shown comes from the DNA. The chain uses TRDV3 and TRDJ1; the D gene is possibly TRDD3 (6 bases). Trimming pared 3 bases from V and 6 bases from J, leaving 20 bases between. The CDR3 sequence is 14 residues long. Germline V gene lookup returns CDR1 TVYSNPD and CDR2 GDNSRS (reference sequence). CDR3 bases: TGTGCCTTAGCCTCCCTAAGGGGGGAGAATAAACTCATCTTT. Its protein product is CALASLRGENKLIF.

To note about this clone: Only one base separates this from a far larger clonotype, so it likely reflects a read error. Within the sample, other DNA sequences also encode this same CDR3. This rearrangement joins TRDV2 to TRDJ1; TRDD3 aligns across 9 bases. Germline matching of the DNA provided the J gene here, since TCRdb leaves it blank. This CDR3 contains 19 residues. The V gene end was trimmed by 0 bases and the J gene end by 0 bases; junction bases not matched to a gene: 13. In germline, CDR1 is GEAIGNYY, CDR2 EKD. CDR3 residues: CACDTVGLGDPPHTDKLIF. In DNA, the CDR3 is TGTGCCTGTGACACCGTTGGACTGGGGGACCCCCCCCACACCGATAAACTCATCTTT.

A note on this clone: The likely explanation is a read error, given a far larger clone one base away. Different DNA sequences within this sample yield the same CDR3. The chain uses TRDV1 and TRDJ1, with D maybe TRDD3 (6 bases). No J gene is reported in TCRdb; it was inferred here by comparing the DNA with germline. The CDR3 loop spans 17 amino acids. Germline V gene data show CDR1 as TSWWSYY and CDR2 as QGS. V was pared by 6 bases and J by 2 bases, with 22 bases between. The CDR3 DNA is TGTGCTCTTGGAGCCGAAGGGGGGACCCCGGGTACCGATAAACTCATCTTT. Protein product: CALGAEGGTPGTDKLIF.

This clone was detected ten times or more. This DNA translates differently at residue 8 from the TCRdb protein, which is that of a much larger clone; a read error is likely, and the protein shown is the DNA's own translation. The chain carries TRDV1 and TRDJ1, with D uncertain. In germline, CDR1 is TSWWSYY, CDR2 QGS. Trimming cost V 5 bases and J 0 bases, with 13 bases left between them. This CDR3 has 15 residues. Written as DNA, the CDR3 is TGTGCTCTTGGGAAGTTACTGCAGAACACCGATAAACTCATCTTT. Encoded protein: CALGKLLQNTDKLIF.

In this sample, this clone turned up many times. Distinct nucleotide sequences in the sample also encode this CDR3. The CDR3 nucleotides read TGTGCTCTTGGGGAACGGGGGGCTTCCTACACCTACGCGACCCTTGGGGATACAAGGGAACTCATCTTT. It specifies CALGERGASYTYATLGDTRELIF. This chain connects TRDV1 to TRDJ1; D possibly matches TRDD2 or TRDD3 (8 bases each). The J gene, left out of TCRdb, was set here by checking the DNA against germline. V lost 1 base, J lost 9 bases, and 42 bases lay in between. CDR1 TSWWSYY and CDR2 QGS come from the germline V gene. The CDR3 runs 23 residues.

Worth noting for this clone: The TCRdb record carries a much larger clone's protein, which differs from this DNA's translation at residue 14; a read error is the likely cause, and the protein listed here is the DNA translation. This chain joins TRDV1 and TRDJ1, with D hard to call. The J gene is absent in TCRdb and was assigned here via DNA matching to germline. The CDR3 has 19 residues. The V end was cut by 0 bases, the J end by 4 bases, with 24 bases between. Germline CDR1 is TSWWSYY and CDR2 is QGS. The DNA of the CDR3 is TGTGCTCTTGGGGAACTGGGAAAATGGTGGGCCTCCCGGGGCGATAAACTCATCTTT. This translates into CALGELGKWWASRGDKLIF.

A word on this clone: A far bigger clonotype differs at one base, so this is likely a read error. Other DNA sequences in this sample translate to the same CDR3. The chain carries TRDV2 and TRDJ1; 10 bases match TRDD3. TCRdb does not report a J gene; here it was assigned by matching the DNA to germline references. The CDR3 contains 21 residues. CDR1 and CDR2 from the germline V gene are GEAIGNYY and EKD. CDR3 nucleotides: TGTGCCTGTGTGAGGTTACCGGAACACAAGGGGGATACGGGGTACACTGATAAACTCATCTTT. Protein: CACVRLPEHKGDTGYTDKLIF.

A note on this clone: A single base is all that separates this from a far larger clone, so a read error is likely. Other DNA sequences of this sample code for an identical CDR3. The chain combines TRDV1 with TRDJ2, with 8 bases aligning to TRDD3. This CDR3 spans 19 amino acids. Germline CDR1 and CDR2: TSWWSYY and QGS. J lost 3 bases, V lost 3 bases, and 15 bases had no gene match. The CDR3 DNA is TGTGCTCTTGGGGACCCATTCCCCGTCCTGGGGGAAGTGACAGCACAACTCTTCTTT. Translated, it gives CALGDPFPVLGEVTAQLFF.

On this clone itself: The sample holds other DNA sequences that translate to the same CDR3. The gene calls are TRDV1 and TRDJ1, with TRDD3 identical over 11 bases. The V segment lost 0 bases and the J segment 5 bases; nucleotides outside the gene matches: 20. Germline CDR1 TSWWSYY, CDR2 QGS. The length of the CDR3 is 21 residues. CDR3 bases: TGTGCTCTTGGGGAACTCCCCTTGAAGGGACTGGGGGATAAACCCACTGATAAACTCATCTTT. This gives the protein CALGELPLKGLGDKPTDKLIF.